This TCR beta chain was sequenced during a study of T cell changes during pregnancy in multiple sclerosis. Trimming shortened V by 6 bases and J by 2 bases, and 13 bases separated the two germline ends. The CDR3 consists of 14 residues. Germline CDR1 MNHEY, CDR2 SVGAGI. Sequenced by immunoSEQ multiplex PCR; TCRdb stores in-frame clones only, minus some. Among roughly 100,000 clones listed, about nine tenths were seen once. J is TRBJ2-5 and V is TRBV6-5; D perhaps matches TRBD1 (6 bases). This specimen was peripheral blood, taken after pregnancy. The receptor's source is a female donor in good health, enrolled as a control in a pregnancy study. CDR3 nucleotide sequence: TGTGCCAGCAGCCGGGACATCCGGCAAGAGACCCAGTACTTC. It translates to CASSRDIRQETQYF.